This T cell receptor beta chain was documented in a study of T cell repertoires in cytomegalovirus infection. The CDR3 consists of 14 residues. V dropped 4 bases and J dropped 4; count of bases not matched to a gene: 5. Germline V lookup: CDR1 LNHDA, CDR2 SQIVND (reference sequence). Via MiXCR, TCRdb re-called the reads, giving one row per CDR3 protein. The table lists about 140,000 distinct CDR3 sequences, approximately 5.9% of them singletons. Sequencing used PBMCs. The sequence came from a human donor in good health (CMV status not recorded). Some clones in this sample may be carry-over from other donors' samples. The J gene is TRBJ1-2, the V gene TRBV19; 8 bases fit TRBD1. The CDR3 here is CASSRPGQVYGYTF. The CDR3 DNA follows: TGTGCCAGTAGTAGACCGGGACAGGTCTATGGCTACACCTTC.